The TCR beta chain under discussion was sequenced for a study of blood T cell repertoires in COVID-19. Study as a whole: Acute and convalescent COVID-19 samples came from the United States, Italy and Spain. T cells, B-cell-depleted T cells, or PBMCs supplied cDNA or gDNA.

Using immunoSEQ multiplex PCR, the repertoire was profiled, and TCRdb retains in-frame clones only, with some absent. The data hold about 130,000 clones, with around 86% observed a single time. The CDR3 loop spans 12 amino acids. V was trimmed by 7 bases and J by 6 bases, leaving 9 bases between them. Enrolment of Seattle patients took place during active infection, and they were followed longitudinally. Sequencing input: peripheral blood. The chain carries TRBV12-3 or TRBV12-4 and TRBJ2-2; D unresolved. The sequence came from a woman between 65 and 79 years old with COVID-19, enrolled during active disease. In DNA, the CDR3 is TGTGCCAGCACCCCCCGGGCCGGGGAGCTGTTTTTT. Its protein is CASTPRAGELFF.